This record concerns one T cell receptor (beta chain) sequence. This sample was included in a study of blood T cell repertoires in COVID-19. Study-level information: The study drew acute and convalescent COVID-19 samples from the United States, Italy and Spain. Sources were T cells, B-cell-depleted T cells, or PBMCs; the material itself was cDNA or gDNA.

Germline lookup yields CDR1 SEHNR and CDR2 FQNEAQ (reference sequence). V was cut by 5 bases and J by 8 bases, with 15 bases left in between. The CDR3 extends over 14 amino acids. Enrolment of Seattle patients took place during active infection, and they were followed longitudinally. Repertoires were generated with immunoSEQ multiplex PCR, while TCRdb's copy carries only in-frame clones and drops some. This sample has 250,000 to 350,000 clones; about four fifths occur once, and the top ten carry roughly 1.5%. The genes are TRBV7-9 and TRBJ1-4; a weak D match, TRBD1 (6 bases). The clonotype was recovered from a human donor with COVID-19, enrolled during active disease. The donor label of this sample is uncertain. The sequencing sample was made of peripheral blood. The CDR3 here is CASSKDSGGEKLFF. The CDR3 nucleotides are TGTGCCAGCAGCAAGGACAGCGGGGGCGAAAAACTGTTTTTT.